The 22 T cell receptor beta chains reported below all come from one sample, sequenced in a study of shared clonotypes between healthy human individuals. Sequencing was performed with immunoSEQ multiplex PCR; in TCRdb, only in-frame clones are kept and a portion is missing. The sample carries 2 million to 3 million clones, approximately 94% recorded once. The sample consisted of naive CD4+ T cells from PBMCs. The sample's subset: CD45RA+ positively selected. These receptor sequences come from a man younger than 35 in good health. Some clones in this sample may be carry-over from other donors' samples.

Details on this clone: Other DNA sequences of this sample code for an identical CDR3. The chain employs TRBV5-1 and TRBJ1-3; 7 positions match TRBD1. The CDR3 is 16 residues long. Germline V gene data show CDR1 as SGHRS and CDR2 as YFSETQ. The V gene end was trimmed by 0 bases and the J gene end by 0 bases; junction bases not matched to a gene: 3. The CDR3 sequence: CASSLGTGDSGNTIYF. The CDR3 nucleotides read TGCGCCAGCAGCTTGGGAACAGGGGACTCTGGAAACACCATATATTTT.

The chain uses TRBV29-1 and TRBJ2-7; 9 nucleotides align to TRBD2. This CDR3 is 15 amino acids long. Germline CDR1 SQVTM, CDR2 ANQGSEA. After removal of 1 base from V and 2 bases from J, the junction contained 6 bases not matched to a gene. The CDR3 here is CSVEGASGTPYEQYF. The CDR3 nucleotides read TGCAGCGTTGAAGGGGCTAGCGGGACGCCCTACGAGCAGTACTTC.

The V and J genes are TRBV7-6 and TRBJ2-7, with a tentative D call TRBD2 (6 bases). The germline gives CDR1 SGHVS, CDR2 FNYEAQ. This CDR3 has 16 residues. Between the trimmed V and J ends, which lost 0 bases and 0 bases, there was a span of 12 bases. Here the CDR3 reads CASSLAPAGHSYEQYF. The CDR3 DNA sequence: TGTGCCAGCAGCTTAGCCCCGGCGGGGCACTCCTACGAGCAGTACTTC. Together with reference TRBV7-6 and TRBJ2-7, the CDR3 gives the full variable domain: GAGVSQSPRYKVTKRGQDVALRCDPISGHVSLYWYRQALGQGPEFLTYFNYEAQQDKSGLPNDRFSAERPEGSISTLTIQRTEQRDSAMYRCASSLAPAGHSYEQYFGPGTRLTVT.

The rearrangement joins TRBV11-2 to TRBJ2-7; D uncertain. The CDR3 is made up of 15 amino acids. V lost 7 bases to trimming and J lost 0 bases, with 16 bases between them. Looked up from germline, CDR1 is SGHAT and CDR2 is FQNNGV. The CDR3 region has the DNA TGTGCCAGCACCCAACTTTACGAAGGCTCCTACGAGCAGTACTTC. Amino acid sequence: CASTQLYEGSYEQYF.

The chain uses TRBV4-2 and TRBJ2-7; no firm D call. Germline V gene data show CDR1 as LGHNA and CDR2 as YNFKEQ. This CDR3 spans 17 amino acids. V dropped 1 base and J dropped 2 bases, with 18 bases sitting between them. The CDR3 DNA reads as TGTGCCAGCAGCCAAGTGGGGAACACAAGGACGGCCTACGAGCAGTACTTC. This encodes CASSQVGNTRTAYEQYF.

This clone showed up just once. V is TRBV6-1 and J is TRBJ1-1, with 7 positions matching TRBD1. CDR3 length: 14 amino acids. Germline V gives CDR1 MNHNS, CDR2 SASEGT. J was trimmed by 0 bases and V by 9 bases; bases with no gene match: 7. The CDR3 DNA follows: TGTGCCAGTCCCAAACAGGGGATGAACACTGAAGCTTTCTTT. Translation gives CASPKQGMNTEAFF.

V is TRBV6-1 and J is TRBJ2-7; no definite D call. Germline V lookup: CDR1 MNHNS, CDR2 SASEGT. V lost 9 bases and J 0 bases, leaving 15 bases between the germline ends. The CDR3 is 14 amino acids. The chain's CDR3 is CASYSEGRSYEQYF. CDR3 nucleotides: TGTGCCAGTTACTCTGAAGGCCGCTCCTACGAGCAGTACTTC.

The rearrangement uses TRBV30 and TRBJ1-6; D unresolved. The CDR3 sequence is 15 residues long. Trimming removed 0 bases from V and 0 bases from J, with 6 bases in between. Germline V gives CDR1 GTSNPN, CDR2 SVGIG (reference sequence). The CDR3 protein is CAWSVLSSYNSPLHF. The CDR3 nucleotides read TGTGCCTGGAGTGTACTGAGCTCCTATAATTCACCCCTCCACTTT.

The CDR3 loop is CASSQPRDSQGSYEQYF. The DNA of the CDR3 is TGTGCCAGCAGCCAACCCCGGGACAGTCAAGGCTCCTACGAGCAGTACTTC. The V and J genes are TRBV14 and TRBJ2-7; 7 bases agree with TRBD1. Germline V gene lookup returns CDR1 SGHDN and CDR2 FVKESK. This CDR3 has 17 residues. V was clipped by 2 bases and J by 0 bases; unmatched bases: 10.

This clone was seen just once. The chain joins TRBV27 to TRBJ1-2, with D possibly TRBD1 on 6 matching bases. The CDR3 is made up of 15 amino acids. Germline values: CDR1 MNHEY, CDR2 SMNVEV (reference sequence). V was cut by 4 bases and J by 3 bases, with 15 bases left in between. The CDR3 region is CASSSPGGGDYGYTF. CDR3 bases: TGTGCCAGCAGTTCCCCCGGGGGGGGCGACTATGGCTACACCTTC.

Worth noting for this clone: The same CDR3 also results from other DNA sequences found in this sample. This sequence joins TRBV18 and TRBJ2-1; a possible D gene is TRBD2 (6 bases). Germline V gene sequence: CDR1 KGHSH, CDR2 LQKENI. The CDR3 runs to 15 residues. Trimming pared 3 bases from V and 0 bases from J, leaving 9 bases between. CDR3 region: CASSPLGSSYNEQFF. CDR3 DNA sequence: TGTGCCAGCTCACCCCTCGGGAGCTCCTACAATGAGCAGTTCTTC.

J is TRBJ1-5 and V is TRBV2; TRBD1 might be the D (5 bases). The CDR3 has 13 residues. Trimming took 6 bases from V and 5 from J, leaving 11 bases between them. The V gene's germline CDR1 is SNHLY and CDR2 FYNNEI. The CDR3 region has the DNA TGTGCCAGCAGAGGGGAAGTAGATCAGCCCCAGCATTTT. Translating gives CASRGEVDQPQHF.

V gene TRBV5-1 combines with J gene TRBJ1-1; D is ambiguous. Trimming took 2 bases from V and 1 from J, leaving 15 bases between them. The CDR3 runs 16 residues. Germline lookup yields CDR1 SGHRS and CDR2 YFSETQ. CDR3 amino acids: CASSLGQDLGNTEAFF. The DNA of the CDR3 is TGCGCCAGCAGCTTAGGGCAGGACCTAGGGAACACTGAAGCTTTCTTT.

In this sample, this clone turned up a few times. The chain couples TRBV5-1 to TRBJ2-7; possibly TRBD1 or TRBD2 for D (5 bases each). Trimming stripped 5 bases from V and 0 bases from J, with 15 bases between. From germline, CDR1 is SGHRS and CDR2 YFSETQ. The CDR3 sequence is 15 residues long. In DNA form, the CDR3 reads TGCGCCAGCAGGCCTAGCTGGGGGAGCTCCTACGAGCAGTACTTC. Translated, it gives CASRPSWGSSYEQYF.

A note on this clone: Other DNA sequences in the same sample also yield this CDR3. The rearrangement joins TRBV11-2 to TRBJ2-5; 7 bases fit TRBD2. J was trimmed by 5 bases and V by 3 bases; bases with no gene match: 3. The CDR3 runs to 13 residues. Germline assignment: CDR1 SGHAT and CDR2 FQNNGV. CDR3 amino acids: CASSFGGGETQYF. CDR3 DNA: TGTGCCAGCAGCTTTGGGGGGGGTGAGACCCAGTACTTC.

The chain employs TRBV5-1 and TRBJ1-4; tentative D call: TRBD1 (6 bases). V lost 4 bases and J lost 6, with 22 bases in between. The CDR3 has 17 residues. In germline, CDR1 is SGHRS, CDR2 YFSETQ. CDR3 in amino acids: CASSPRPTGTTDEKLFF. The CDR3, as DNA: TGCGCCAGCAGCCCCCGTCCCACAGGGACAACGGATGAAAAACTGTTTTTT.

The chain recombines TRBV7-9 with TRBJ2-2; D is perhaps TRBD2 (5 bases). The CDR3 loop spans 16 amino acids. With 3 bases removed from V and 4 bases from J, the gap between germline ends came to 15 bases. Germline values: CDR1 SEHNR, CDR2 FQNEAQ (reference sequence). The CDR3 is CASSFLVARGTGELFF. The CDR3 DNA is TGTGCCAGCAGCTTTTTAGTCGCCCGGGGCACCGGGGAGCTGTTTTTT. Variable domain in full (rest from reference TRBV7-9 and TRBJ2-2): DTGVSQNPRHKITKRGQNVTFRCDPISEHNRLYWYRQTLGQGPEFLTYFQNEAQLEKSRLLSDRFSAERPKGSFSTLEIQRTEQGDSAMYLCASSFLVARGTGELFFGEGSRLTVL.

The rearrangement links TRBV4-2 to TRBJ2-1; D is possibly TRBD2 (6 bases). The germline V gene encodes CDR1 LGHNA and CDR2 YNFKEQ. The CDR3 sequence is 13 residues long. V was pared by 3 bases and J by 8 bases, with 11 bases between. The CDR3 DNA reads as TGTGCCAGCAGCCACCCTCGGGGGTATGAGCAGTTCTTC. This translates into CASSHPRGYEQFF.

V is TRBV5-4 and J is TRBJ2-2; 8 positions match TRBD2. This CDR3 has 15 amino acids. From germline, CDR1 is SGHNT and CDR2 YYREEE (reference sequence). The trim removed 4 bases at V and 5 bases at J, leaving 7 bases unmatched. CDR3 coding DNA: TGTGCCAGCAGCCCCGCGGGCGGGAGGACCGGGGAGCTGTTTTTT. It yields the protein CASSPAGGRTGELFF.

This chain uses TRBV19 with TRBJ2-7; 12 nucleotides agree with TRBD2. Germline V gene sequence: CDR1 LNHDA, CDR2 SQIVND (reference sequence). The CDR3 totals 17 residues. V dropped 3 bases and J dropped 5; count of bases not matched to a gene: 11. The CDR3 loop is CASSMLAGGPSIHEQYF. As DNA, the CDR3 is TGTGCCAGTAGTATGCTAGCGGGAGGGCCTTCTATACACGAGCAGTACTTC.

This chain joins TRBV28 and TRBJ2-1, with 8 positions matching TRBD2. Germline V gives CDR1 MDHEN, CDR2 SYDVKM. V was clipped by 9 bases and J by 3 bases; unmatched bases: 10. The CDR3 has 15 residues. DNA of the CDR3: TGTGCCAGTGCCGGGCCAGCGGGGGACTACAATGAGCAGTTCTTC. It is translated as CASAGPAGDYNEQFF.

The chain combines TRBV28 with TRBJ1-3; 9 nucleotides match TRBD1. The J segment lost 4 bases and the V segment lost 4 bases, leaving 8 bases of the junction unmatched. CDR1 is MDHEN, CDR2 SYDVKM, per germline. The CDR3 has 16 residues. The CDR3 bases are TGTGCCAGCAGTTCTGCCGGGACAGGGTCCGGAAACACCATATATTTT. This sequence encodes CASSSAGTGSGNTIYF.